This TCR beta chain is from a study of cytomegalovirus exposure and HLA in healthy donors. Trimming took off 1 base at V and 5 bases at J, with 11 bases between the two ends. Germline V gene sequence: CDR1 LNHDA, CDR2 SQIVND (reference sequence). The CDR3 consists of 14 residues. In its sample, this clone was seen a few times. The PCR contained 60 Vbeta and 13 Jbeta primers. Produced via immunoSEQ multiplex PCR; TCRdb's table is partial and in-frame only. Counted here are roughly 140,000 clones, 9.4% occurring once; the ten biggest clones make up roughly 1.9%. Sequencing input: PBMCs. The chain employs TRBV19 and TRBJ1-1, with no clear D. The TCR sequence derives from a male donor in good health and CMV-seronegative. This chain's CDR3 is CASSIVSAGTEAFF. For the CDR3, the DNA is TGTGCCAGTAGTATAGTGTCAGCCGGGACTGAAGCTTTCTTT.